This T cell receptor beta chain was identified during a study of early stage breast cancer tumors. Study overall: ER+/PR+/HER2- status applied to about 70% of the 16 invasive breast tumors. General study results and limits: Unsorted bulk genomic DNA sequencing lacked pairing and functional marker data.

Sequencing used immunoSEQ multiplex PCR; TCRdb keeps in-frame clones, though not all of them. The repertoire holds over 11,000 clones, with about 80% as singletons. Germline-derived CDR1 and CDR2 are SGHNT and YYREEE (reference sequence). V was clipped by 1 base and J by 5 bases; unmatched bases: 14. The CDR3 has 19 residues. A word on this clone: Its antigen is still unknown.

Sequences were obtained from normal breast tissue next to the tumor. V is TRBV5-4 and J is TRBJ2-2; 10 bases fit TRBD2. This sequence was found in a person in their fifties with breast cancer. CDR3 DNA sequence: TGTGCCAGCAGCTTGAAACGAACTAGCGGGATAGTTCGGACCGGGGAGCTGTTTTTT. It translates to CASSLKRTSGIVRTGELFF.